Listed below are T cell receptor beta chains from one sample, sequenced in a study of blood T cell repertoires in COVID-19. The method was immunoSEQ multiplex PCR; TCRdb's version includes in-frame clones alone and lacks a portion of them. This table has 200,000 to 250,000 clones, 90% appearing once. Sequenced material: PBMCs or T cells enriched from blood (not recorded which). The receptors stem from a man aged 50 or older who had been exposed to COVID-19. Both conserved end residues are part of each CDR3.

V gene	J gene	CDR3 protein
TRBV7-2	TRBJ1-6	CASSIIQGADSPLHF
TRBV11-3	TRBJ1-2	CASSLGQGDGYTF
TRBV5-8	TRBJ2-1	CASSFFATSGYNEQFF
TRBV3-1/TRBV3-2	TRBJ1-6	CASSPDRDRSPLHF
TRBV6-1	TRBJ2-7	CASSEGKGASYEQYF
TRBV3-1/TRBV3-2	TRBJ1-3	CASSPGARAGNTIYF
TRBV29-1	TRBJ1-5	CSVADRGRDQPQHF
TRBV4-1	TRBJ2-2	CASHRGGRGRSTGELFF
TRBV7-8	TRBJ2-1	CASTASGSFVPPFF
TRBV30	TRBJ1-2	CAWFRDRSPLGQGGYTF
TRBV30	TRBJ1-1	CAWSAGEGEAFF
TRBV4-2	TRBJ2-1	CASSQAPLAGGFDEQFF
TRBV2	TRBJ1-3	CASSEAYKYTIYF
TRBV2	TRBJ1-5	CASGQEKSPAQPQHF
TRBV24-1	TRBJ2-6	CATSDPLSSGANVLTF
TRBV11-2	TRBJ2-7	CASSLASGTRQREQYF
TRBV2	TRBJ1-2	CATTRQGIYGYTF
TRBV15	TRBJ1-4	CATSRDLIITGAETEKLFF
TRBV15	TRBJ1-5	CATSRDRRNQPQHF
TRBV10-3	TRBJ2-5	CAISESGIAGDRQETQYF
TRBV24-1	TRBJ2-3	CATSVPGADTQYF
TRBV19	TRBJ1-5	CASSTPGQGNNQPQHF
TRBV24-1	TRBJ2-3	CATSAHWGGADTQYF
TRBV5-1	TRBJ2-7	CASSLGRNYEQYF
TRBV12-3/TRBV12-4	TRBJ2-1	CASSLDVEGQQFF
TRBV19	TRBJ2-3	CASSSWGTSGGPDTQYF
TRBV7-8	TRBJ1-2	CASSPRQGVGYTF
TRBV27	TRBJ1-1	CASSLRWQNTEAFF
TRBV7-2	TRBJ1-2	CASSLARQNYGYTF
TRBV11-3	TRBJ1-3	CASSPDRGGNTIYF
TRBV19	TRBJ2-5	CASRQGKETQYF
TRBV5-4	TRBJ2-2	CASSLARGGDTGELFF
TRBV13	TRBJ2-7	CASSYNRLSYEQYF
TRBV24-1	TRBJ2-3	CATSDSGVRDTQYF
TRBV28	TRBJ1-1	CATSGYMNTEAFF
TRBV10-3	TRBJ1-6	CATGQGMSYNSPLHF
TRBV2	TRBJ2-1	CASSSTQGTEQFF
TRBV5-1	TRBJ1-2	CASSTWTGGGYGYTF
TRBV24-1	TRBJ1-5	CATSDPPGVDSNQPQHF